The entry that follows covers one TCR beta chain sequence. Its antigen is still unknown. Within one base of it there is no much larger clone, and no base qualities were kept. TCRbeta CDR3 regions were amplified from genomic DNA using the immunoSEQ Assay, a bias-controlled multiplex PCR. In the authors' own workflow: Nucleated cell counts per sample were estimated from amplification of reference gene primers within the assay. To quantify the absolute abundance of each unique TCRbeta CDR3 rearrangement, sequence reads were collapsed and filtered. Productive Simpson clonality was computed per sample as the square root of Simpson's diversity index over productive rearrangements. TCRdb mirrors the immuneACCESS table, restricted to in-frame sequences. Some clones are absent from its copies; in checked studies, under half trace to an unresolved V gene, and the reason for the others is unknown. V and J calls and clone size are copied from that table; D and trimming were computed from the DNA. This sample has around 120,000 clones in its table, and approximately 87% of those were observed once. In total, the top ten clones hold under 30% of the sample.

Whole blood was collected in K2EDTA tubes by collaborating institutions according to the institutions' own protocols. For TCRbeta analysis, collaborators shipped samples as frozen whole blood, isolated PBMCs, or DNA extracted from either of those sample types. Per the germline V gene, SQVTM is the CDR1 and ANQGSEA is the CDR2. From the cysteine up to the phenylalanine, the CDR3 has a length of 13 residues. The retained sequence is limited to the CDR3, 39 bases, with the frame set at the first base. Trimming takes 7 bases off V and 3 bases off J; junction bases not matched to a gene: 9. This specimen comes from a study of blood T cell repertoires in COVID-19 (dated by TCRdb to 2020 to 2022). Study-level background: Collaborator samples came from the United States, Italy and Spain and covered acute and convalescent phases of COVID-19. The material from the prospective study consisted of cDNA or gDNA derived from T cells, B-cell-depleted T cells, or PBMCs. The repertoires were made available in a free public database intended to serve as a resource for research on the immune response to SARS-CoV-2. A de-identified subject ID, COVID-19 status, age in years and sex were almost always included in the sample metadata. The dataset comprised deeply sampled blood TCRbeta repertoires from subjects exposed to, actively infected with, or recovered from COVID-19. Where HLA class I and class II types were available, the types were taken from metadata supplied by the sample provider, not from assay-based typing. Samples were obtained from the ongoing ImmuneRACE study (first 160 participants) and from over 1,000 subjects provided by 6 global collaborators.

Results the study describes overall, beyond this receptor: Clinical and demographic metadata were provided uncurated, with the amount varying by source and participant.

Sequenced input: peripheral blood. The V and J segments used are TRBV29-1 and TRBJ2-7; the central 7 bases match TRBD1. This TCR was sampled from a woman in her 70s with acute or convalescent COVID-19. The encoded CDR3 is CSASRAGGYEQYF. The sequence in DNA is TGCAGCGCCTCTCGGGCAGGGGGCTACGAGCAGTACTTC.